This TCR beta chain is drawn from a study of blood T cell repertoires in COVID-19. Across the whole study: COVID-19 samples, acute and convalescent, were from the United States, Italy and Spain. T cells, B-cell-depleted T cells, or PBMCs supplied cDNA or gDNA.

The trim removed 4 bases at V and 4 bases at J, leaving 8 bases unmatched. CDR3 length equals 15 residues. Germline CDR1 SGHRS, CDR2 YFSETQ. In the original processing: Using reference gene primer amplification, nucleated cell counts were estimated. Repertoires were generated with immunoSEQ multiplex PCR, while TCRdb's copy carries only in-frame clones and drops some. For V, J and clone size, that table is used; D and trimming come from the DNA. This sample carries over 250,000 clones, approximately 89% of them seen once, and the ten largest clones take around 10%. Sequenced sample: peripheral blood. The chain employs TRBV5-1 and TRBJ2-3; TRBD1 matches 8 bases. This TCR was recovered from a man in his forties who had recovered from COVID-19. In DNA form, the CDR3 reads TGCGCCAGCAGCCACGGACAGGGTGGGTCAGATACGCAGTATTTT. Translating it yields CASSHGQGGSDTQYF.